These 6 T cell receptor beta chains were all obtained from the same sample, sequenced in a study of cytomegalovirus exposure and HLA in healthy donors. Primers: 60 Vbeta forward and 13 Jbeta reverse. Here immunoSEQ multiplex PCR was the method, and the copy in TCRdb shows in-frame clones only, minus some. Seen here are more than 110,000 clones, approximately 73% observed once, and the top ten hold 1% to 1.5%. The sample was PBMCs. These receptors came from a middle-aged woman in good health and CMV-seronegative.

This clone was detected a few times. V and J are TRBV19 and TRBJ2-7; no firm D call. Germline V gene lookup returns CDR1 LNHDA and CDR2 SQIVND (reference sequence). V lost 2 bases, J lost 4 bases, and 12 bases lay in between. The CDR3 has 14 residues. The CDR3 nucleotides read TGTGCCAGTAGTATAAGTCCGACTCAATACGAGCAGTACTTC. Its translation: CASSISPTQYEQYF.

This clone was observed a few times. V usage is TRBV27 and J usage is TRBJ1-1, with 7 bases identical to TRBD1. With V trimmed by 4 bases and J by 1 base, 3 bases remained unmatched. Per germline, CDR1 MNHEY and CDR2 SMNVEV (reference sequence). The CDR3 has 14 amino acids. Written as DNA, the CDR3 is TGTGCCAGCAGTTATAACAGGGGGAACACTGAAGCTTTCTTT. This gives the protein CASSYNRGNTEAFF.

The chain joins TRBV29-1 to TRBJ2-1; TRBD2 matches at 9 bases. Per the germline V gene, CDR1 is SQVTM and CDR2 is ANQGSEA. The ends lost 7 bases at V and 6 bases at J; junction bases unmatched: 4. This CDR3 spans 12 amino acids. The CDR3 reads CSGAGGPNEQFF. The CDR3 region has the DNA TGCAGCGGGGCGGGGGGGCCCAATGAGCAGTTCTTC.

The chain uses TRBV6-6 and TRBJ1-2; D is possibly TRBD1 (6 bases). Trimming removed 5 bases at V and 5 bases at J, with 18 bases between. The CDR3 has 15 residues. Germline CDR1 and CDR2: MNHNY and SVGAGI (reference sequence). CDR3 sequence (DNA): TGTGCCAGCAGTACCGAGGGGGGGCGGGTATATGGCTACACCTTC. Translating it yields CASSTEGGRVYGYTF.

The chain links TRBV5-1 to TRBJ2-5, with D hard to call. This CDR3 is built from 14 residues. V lost 0 bases, J lost 4 bases, and 10 bases lay in between. Germline assignment: CDR1 SGHRS and CDR2 YFSETQ. CDR3 in amino acids: CASSLAEPVETQYF. As DNA, the CDR3 is TGCGCCAGCAGCTTGGCAGAACCCGTAGAGACCCAGTACTTC.

The rearrangement uses TRBV7-6 and TRBJ1-1; 7 bases fit TRBD1. V gave up 4 bases and J gave up 11 bases; unmatched junction bases: 13. Germline assignment: CDR1 SGHVS and CDR2 FNYEAQ. The CDR3 covers 14 residues. The CDR3 sequence: CASSSLRGPKVAFF. The CDR3 nucleotides read TGTGCCAGCAGCTCTTTAAGGGGGCCCAAAGTTGCTTTCTTT.